The TCR beta chain under discussion was sequenced for a study of cytomegalovirus exposure and HLA in healthy donors (dated 2017 in TCRdb). Background for the entire study: An earlier analysis of 587 of the donors reported 276 Gb of sequence data and about 120 million unique TCR beta sequences obtained from 180 million or so T cells. Roughly 300 gigabases of sequencing data and approximately 91 million unique TCR sequences made up an early release that covered approximately 620 HLA-typed donors. Among the approximately 400 genotyped donors, around 81% belonged to the genetic ancestry cluster associated with self-reported Caucasian donors. The study was designed to test whether signatures of past pathogen exposure could be identified by cataloging public T cell receptors. The study profiled the T cell repertoires of around 700 subjects by immunosequencing and related them to cytomegalovirus serostatus. In addition to the first cohort of 666 subjects, a separate validation cohort of approximately 130 different subjects was used. The study combined high-throughput TCR immunosequencing, statistical association of individual TCRs with disease status, and machine learning to predict cytomegalovirus infection status. To study patterns of TCR occurrence, a later analysis re-analyzed previously published TCR beta repertoires from more than 550 donors and added high-resolution HLA genotyping. The later analysis used no new phenotypic data to find candidate immune exposures, relying instead on TCR beta sequences and their occurrence across donors. To decide whether each TCR beta V gene segment behaved as functional or pseudogenic, an earlier analysis of approximately 600 of the donors relied on high-throughput TCR beta sequencing. Alongside the repertoire data, information on donor age, sex, ethnicity and CMV serostatus was compiled. In a later genetic analysis, genome-wide SNP genotypes for about three fifths of the 666 donors were used, and that subset was treated as a discovery cohort. Every discovery cohort repertoire had been produced on one sequencing platform. Class I and class II HLA loci were covered by the typing at four-digit resolution. The number of donors typed differed by locus, with about 629-630 for A, B, C, DRB1 and DQB1, 522 for DQA1, 600 to 610 for DPA1, and 400 to 490 for DPB1. Because of strong linkage in the cohort, roughly five DR-DQ haplotypes were treated as single units for association and clustering. Among 300 to 500 genotyped donors of the cohort, an average of approximately 200,000 unique TCR beta nucleotide sequences was sequenced per donor, of which about 19% were non-productive. Here is what the overall study found, with its caveats: A later analysis associated 15,000 to 20,000 TCR beta sequences with specific HLA alleles at a false discovery rate of 0.05. Correlated functional status among segregating V segments might reflect linkage disequilibrium, but an unknown experimental factor could not be ruled out. When HLA alleles, especially DR and DQ, strongly co-occurred, TCR associations were difficult to assign to individual alleles. An earlier analysis of around 540 of the donors showed that most TCR beta V segments appeared in productive rearrangements either about 90% or about 30% of the time, which broadly matched IMGT annotations. A later genetic analysis associated a missense DCLRE1C variant with V-gene and J-gene trimming of TCR beta chains, and an independent cohort replicated the association. Because the 87-base-pair reads could not distinguish some IMGT-functional V segments, including TRBV6-2 and TRBV6-3, those segments were excluded. Because HLA typing was missing for some donors at each locus, association tests included only the typed subset. Most CMV-associated TCR beta chains appeared to be HLA-restricted in a later analysis, and the HLA associations seemed to be driven largely by CMV exposure. Most TCR sequences were observed very rarely across donors, whereas some public TCRs were present in many individuals. For the cohort, immune exposure information was limited to CMV serostatus. A further reported finding was that TCR beta sequences accurately predicted the HLA-A and HLA-B alleles for most subjects in the first cohort. In a later analysis, the rate of TCR association differed among HLA loci, with DRB1 alleles having the most associated TCRs and HLA-C alleles having the fewest. This cohort had only TCR beta chains sequenced, and the lack of alpha or paired-chain data limited which features could be detected. A later analysis found that HLA-associated TCR beta chains were more clonally expanded and had lower generation probabilities than equally common non-associated chains. A total of some 180 TCR beta chains were listed by the study as associated with cytomegalovirus. The earlier analysis of some 560 of the donors excluded roughly 17 rarely observed V segments, including chromosome 9 orphons, because counts were too low. A few of the identified cytomegalovirus-associated TCR beta chains were confirmed in vitro to be specific for cytomegalovirus antigens. According to a later analysis, parvovirus B19, influenza, CMV and Epstein-Barr virus appeared linked to several top co-occurrence clusters. According to a later genetic analysis, donors in an Asian-associated ancestry cluster had fewer N-insertions in productive TCRs than the approximately 700-donor mean. A group of highly shared sequence variants was considered likely to be a technical artifact of the sequencing pipeline. Cytomegalovirus status was reported to be diagnosed by the classifier with high specificity and sensitivity in both the original and validation cohorts. It was suggested by the authors that the approach could potentially be generalized to other disease states and immunological phenotypes. Presence/absence analyses assumed roughly uniform sequencing depth across donors, an assumption that may not hold.

The cohort consisted of 600 to 750 healthy bone marrow donors. At the time of sampling, all cohort members were nominally healthy, though unrecorded immune exposures were likely present. The donor tested CMV seronegative and was one of the 352 seronegative cohort members. Each donor provided a peripheral blood sample, and peripheral blood mononuclear cells were used for TCR beta sequencing. Genomic DNA was extracted from the blood cell samples with the Qiagen DNeasy Blood Extraction Kit. Concerning this clone itself: Its antigen is currently not known. The record has no base qualities; no much larger clone is one base away.

The CDR3 runs 15 residues from the cysteine to the phenylalanine. The CDR3 DNA has 45 bases and is translated from base 1. CDR1 and CDR2, looked up from the germline V gene, are SGHDT and YYEEEE. At the junction V is shortened by 0 bases and J by 1 base; bases outside the gene matches: 2. Libraries were prepared through the immunoSEQ multiplex PCR assay. The multiplex PCR relied on a mix of 60 forward primers for TCR Vbeta segments and 13 reverse primers for TCR Jbeta segments. A multiplex PCR assay on genomic DNA amplified the CDR3 region of rearranged TCR beta genes. The amplified TCR beta libraries were sequenced on the Illumina HiSeq System as 87-base-pair reads. The authors' pipeline ran thus. Across the 500 to 700 repertoires, a later analysis counted around 80 million unique TCR beta chains, roughly 11 million of which were shared by at least two donors. To remove PCR and sequencing errors, raw reads were error-corrected and collapsed into unique sequences using a nearest-neighbor algorithm that merged closely related sequences. To assign V, D and J gene segments, CDR3 sequences were aligned to IMGT reference sequences. For a sequence to be retained, a match of at least six nucleotides was required to both a V gene segment and a J gene segment. Rearrangements were classified as productive when the CDR3 lacked stop codons and remained in frame with V and J, and all other rearrangements were classified as non-productive. Following IMGT convention, CDR3 was defined as the stretch from the second conserved V-encoded cysteine up to the conserved J-encoded phenylalanine. In an earlier analysis of more than 550 of the donors, sequences lacking an unambiguous match to a single V gene segment were excluded. An earlier analysis of about 600 of the donors called V segments functional above 56.7% productive rearrangements and segregating when the between-donor standard deviation exceeded 5%. A statistical classification framework was developed to diagnose cytomegalovirus status using the catalog of TCR beta chain sequences. In a later analysis, V and J genes were assigned by comparing TCR nucleotide sequences against IMGT/GENE-DB human TR gene sequences. A later analysis assigned CDR3 sequences and most-parsimonious VDJ recombination scenarios with the TCRdist pipeline. In a later analysis, each TCR beta chain was defined by its CDR3 amino acid sequence together with its V-gene family, and reads without a unique V-gene family were excluded. To address suspected cross-contamination and a sequencing artifact, a later analysis removed 592 highly shared, low-generation-probability nucleotide sequences. In a later analysis, a clonal expansion index for each public chain was calculated from normalized within-repertoire ranks of inferred template counts. In a later analysis, generation probabilities were computed using a VDJ recombination model fitted to out-of-frame rearrangements, and the results were checked against IGoR. In a later analysis, hypergeometric tests were used to score TCR-TCR, TCR-HLA and TCR-CMV co-occurrence, with a repertoire-size bias correction applied to TCR pairs. To estimate false discovery rates, a later analysis permuted the HLA or CMV assignments 20 times. In a later analysis, co-occurring TCRs were grouped using DBSCAN, and TCRdist sequence similarity was added for clustering within HLA-allele-positive subsets. Repertoires with fewer than 30,000 or more than 120,000 public chains were left out of co-occurrence clustering, as were about 5 repertoires with anomalous nucleotide sharing. The table comes from immuneACCESS by way of TCRdb, which keeps in-frame sequences with V and J called. Part of the clones is missing from these tables; in studies checked, under half for an unresolved V gene and the rest for unknown reasons. The V and J calls and clone size were taken over from that table, and D and trimming were inferred from the DNA. The sample table holds about 270,000 clones, of which approximately 70% were seen once. Jointly, the top ten make up about 2.2% of the sample.

The sequencing input was PBMCs. The sequence was collected from a female donor in good health and CMV-seronegative. The chain is made from TRBV5-6 and TRBJ2-5; the junction holds 8 bases that match TRBD1. The sequenced DNA: TGTGCCAGCAGCTTGGAGGGACAGGCCCAAGAGACCCAGTACTTC. This translates into CASSLEGQAQETQYF.